Sequencing of this T cell receptor (beta chain) was carried out in a study of graft-versus-host responses after intestinal transplantation (dated by TCRdb to 2020 to 2023). General notes on the study: The transplants that recipients got were multivisceral, liver-intestinal, or isolated intestinal. All recipients received anti-thymocyte globulin induction followed by maintenance tacrolimus and steroids for around 3 years. Bulk TCR-beta CDR3 sequencing was used to track graft-versus-host and host-versus-graft alloreactive T cell clones in the graft, circulation and bone marrow after intestinal transplantation. Alloreactive clones were identified by sequencing pre-transplant mixed lymphocyte reaction products and comparing them with unstimulated pre-transplant donor and recipient T cells. Of the 20 to 30 intestinal transplant recipients enrolled in the cohort, one of whom was a retransplant, a few patients without pretransplant specimens were excluded. A peak of at least 4% donor T cells among recipient peripheral blood mononuclear cells was the definition used for donor T cell macrochimerism. Samples from a few later patients were sequenced in-house on an Illumina MiSeq with MiXCR processing rather than by the commercial service.

Library preparation was by the immunoSEQ multiplex PCR assay. In most patients, genomic DNA was isolated using the Qiagen DNeasy Blood and Tissue Kit and sent frozen to Adaptive Biotechnologies for TCR sequencing. Adaptive Biotechnologies carried out high-throughput TCR-beta CDR3 sequencing of genomic DNA for most patients. In the authors' own workflow: TCR sequencing data for over 15 patients were retrieved from Adaptive's ImmunoSEQ software; three other patients were processed with MiXCR and VDJtools. To correct CD4 versus CD8 sorting errors, sequences present in both subsets at a frequency ratio below 5:1 were removed. Because the origin of CDR3 nucleotide sequences shared between donor and recipient could not be assigned, those sequences were removed. Alloreactive clones required at least 2-fold expansion over unstimulated cells and minimum CFSE-low frequency of 0.002% (template counts) or 0.001% (read counts). Clones detected in sequenced pre-transplant spleen, lymph node, or MLR CFSE-low populations of the donor or recipient were defined as mappable. The cumulative frequency of alloreactive clones was calculated as a percentage of all sequences, weighted by copy number. The clones in this table, taken by TCRdb from immuneACCESS, are in-frame only. Not every clone is retained; where verified, under half of the shortfall comes from an unresolved V gene, and the cause of the rest is unknown. D and trimming were read from the DNA, whereas the V and J calls and clone size are those reported in that table. Across this sample there are more than 90,000 clones, with approximately 93% seen only once. Approximately 1% of the sample is in the top ten clones.

This specimen's time point label, per the study, means: cells obtained before transplantation from donor or recipient. CD3+CD4+ and CD3+CD8+ populations were FACS-sorted from unstimulated pre-transplant donor and recipient cells taken from spleen or lymph nodes. A remark on this clone: The antigen it recognizes is unknown. No per-base quality is available; no much larger clone lies one base away.

The paper as a whole reports these results and caveats: GvH clones were found in recipient bone marrow, and some of the GvH clones appeared earlier in ileal mucosa or blood, which is consistent with an intestinal mucosal origin. Peak levels of circulating GvH clones were associated with declines in HvG clones early after transplant. Conclusions were limited by the relatively low number and heterogeneity of intestinal transplant patients. High GvH to HvG T cell clonal ratios were observed in the allografts of patients with donor T cell macrochimerism.

The origin of this receptor is a human donor who was the organ donor for an intestinal transplant. The input for sequencing was unstimulated CD8+ T cells sorted from spleen or lymph node cells, taken before transplant.

The DNA reads as follows: TGTGCCAGCAGTTTAGGGACAGGGTTGGTTGAGCAGTACTTC. Its protein product is CASSLGTGLVEQYF. The chain joins TRBV27 to TRBJ2-7, with 9 bases in between that match TRBD1. The CDR3 starts with the cysteine, ends with the phenylalanine, and has 14 residues. Only the CDR3 region is kept as DNA, spanning 42 bases read in frame from base 1. Sequences MNHEY (CDR1) and SMNVEV (CDR2) are obtained from the germline V gene (reference sequence). V ends up 2 bases short and J 7 bases short, with an unmatched junction base count of 6.